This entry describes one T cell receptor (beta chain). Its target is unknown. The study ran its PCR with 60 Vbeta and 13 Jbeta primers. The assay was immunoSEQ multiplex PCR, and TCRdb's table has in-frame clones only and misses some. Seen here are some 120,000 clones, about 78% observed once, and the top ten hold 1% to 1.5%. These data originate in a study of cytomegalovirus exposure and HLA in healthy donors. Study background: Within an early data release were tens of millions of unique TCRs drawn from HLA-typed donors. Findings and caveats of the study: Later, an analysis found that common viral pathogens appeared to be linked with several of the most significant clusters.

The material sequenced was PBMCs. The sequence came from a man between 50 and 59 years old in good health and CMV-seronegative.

In DNA form, the CDR3 reads TGTGCCAGCAGTCTAGAACGCTCCTACGAGCAGTACTTC. Its translation is CASSLERSYEQYF. J is TRBJ2-7 and V is TRBV6-5; D remains unclear. Per germline, CDR1 MNHEY and CDR2 SVGAGI. Trimming took 5 bases from V and 0 from J, leaving 8 bases between them. The CDR3 runs 13 residues.